This TCR beta chain was captured by sequencing in a study of blood T cells in healthy people across ages. For the second PCR, which ran for about 7 to 11 cycles, a sample-barcoded 5' primer and a J-beta primer mix were used. TCRdb re-called the 5' RACE reads through MiXCR, storing one row per CDR3 protein. The table lists around 1.7 million distinct CDR3 sequences, under 30% of them singletons, with roughly 8% in the top ten. This clonotype was seen a few times. Sequenced sample: blood. This TCR was sampled from a young woman in good health.

As DNA, the CDR3 is TGTGCCAGCAGTTACTGGCCCGGGCAGCCTGAGGGGGACACTGAAGCTTTCTTT. Translated, it gives CASSYWPGQPEGDTEAFF. This chain connects TRBV6-7 to TRBJ1-1, with a weak D call TRBD1 (6 bases). TRBV6-7 is an open reading frame, and its role is uncertain. This CDR3 contains 18 residues. The V and J ends lost 1 base and 3 bases respectively, with 21 bases between them.